This T cell receptor (beta chain) was identified during a study of shared clonotypes between healthy human individuals. The data were produced by immunoSEQ multiplex PCR, yet TCRdb's version contains in-frame clones alone and is incomplete. Altogether some 2,500,000 clones are present, less than 95% being singletons, with the ten largest covering around 0.35%. CDR3 length equals 15 residues. Losses at the gene ends were 3 bases for V and 4 bases for J; bases not matched to a gene: 8. Looked up from germline, CDR1 is SGHRS and CDR2 is YFSETQ. This chain connects TRBV5-1 to TRBJ2-7, with 9 bases identical to TRBD1. Input material: naive CD4+ T cells from PBMCs. Subset here: CD45RA+ positively selected. The TCR sequence derives from a man aged 18 to 30 in good health. Some clones in this sample may be carry-over from other donors' samples. The CDR3 coding sequence is TGCGCCAGCAGCTCCCGGACAGGGGACGGGTACGAGCAGTACTTC. This encodes CASSSRTGDGYEQYF.